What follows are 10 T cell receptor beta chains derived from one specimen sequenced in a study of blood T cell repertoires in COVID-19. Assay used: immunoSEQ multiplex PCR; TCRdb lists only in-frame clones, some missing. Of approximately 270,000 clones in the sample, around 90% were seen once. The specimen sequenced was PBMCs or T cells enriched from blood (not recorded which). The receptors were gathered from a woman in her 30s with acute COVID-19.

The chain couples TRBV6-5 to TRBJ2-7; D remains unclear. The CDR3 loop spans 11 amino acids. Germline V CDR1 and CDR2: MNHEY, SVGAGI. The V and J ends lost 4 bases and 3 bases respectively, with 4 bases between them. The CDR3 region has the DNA TGTGCCAGCAGTTCCAACTACGAGCAGTACTTC. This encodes CASSSNYEQYF.

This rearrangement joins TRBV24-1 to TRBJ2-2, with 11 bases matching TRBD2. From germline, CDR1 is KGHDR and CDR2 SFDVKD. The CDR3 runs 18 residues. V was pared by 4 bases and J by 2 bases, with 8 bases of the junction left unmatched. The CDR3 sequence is CATSDTTSGISNTGELFF. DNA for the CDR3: TGTGCCACCAGTGACACGACTAGCGGGATATCAAACACCGGGGAGCTGTTTTTT.

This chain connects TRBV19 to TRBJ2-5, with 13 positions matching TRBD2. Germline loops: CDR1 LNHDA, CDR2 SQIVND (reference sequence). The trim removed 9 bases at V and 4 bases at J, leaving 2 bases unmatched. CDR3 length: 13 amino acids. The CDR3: CASRLAGGETQYF. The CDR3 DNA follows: TGTGCCAGCAGACTAGCGGGAGGAGAGACCCAGTACTTC. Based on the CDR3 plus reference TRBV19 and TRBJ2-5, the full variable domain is DGGITQSPKYLFRKEGQNVTLSCEQNLNHDAMYWYRQDPGQGLRLIYYSQIVNDFQKGDIAEGYSVSREKKESFPLTVTSAQKNPTAFYLCASRLAGGETQYFGPGTRLLVL.

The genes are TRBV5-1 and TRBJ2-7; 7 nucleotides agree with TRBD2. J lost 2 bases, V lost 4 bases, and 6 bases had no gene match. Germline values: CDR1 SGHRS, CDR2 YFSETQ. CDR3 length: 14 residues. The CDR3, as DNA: TGCGCCAGCAGCACCGGACTAGGTGCCTACGAGCAGTACTTC. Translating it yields CASSTGLGAYEQYF. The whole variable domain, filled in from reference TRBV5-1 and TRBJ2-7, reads KAGVTQTPRYLIKTRGQQVTLSCSPISGHRSVSWYQQTPGQGLQFLFEYFSETQRNKGNFPGRFSGRQFSNSRSEMNVSTLELGDSALYLCASSTGLGAYEQYFGPGTRLTVT.

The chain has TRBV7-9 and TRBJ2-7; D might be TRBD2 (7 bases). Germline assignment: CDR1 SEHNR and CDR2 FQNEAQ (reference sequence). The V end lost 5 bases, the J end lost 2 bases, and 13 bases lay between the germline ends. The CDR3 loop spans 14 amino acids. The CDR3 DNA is TGTGCCAGCAGCCAGTCGGGGGGCCCCTACGAGCAGTACTTC. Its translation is CASSQSGGPYEQYF.

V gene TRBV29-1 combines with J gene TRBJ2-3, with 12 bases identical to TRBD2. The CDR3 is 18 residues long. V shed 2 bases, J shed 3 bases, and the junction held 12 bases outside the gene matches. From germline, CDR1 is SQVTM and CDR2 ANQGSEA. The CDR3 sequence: CSVESASGRARLTDTQYF. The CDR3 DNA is TGCAGCGTTGAATCGGCTAGCGGGAGGGCGAGGCTGACAGATACGCAGTATTTT.

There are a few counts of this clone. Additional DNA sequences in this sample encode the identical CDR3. The CDR3 coding sequence is TGTGCCAGTAGCCCGCGGGGAGACTATGGCTACACCTTC. Its protein product is CASSPRGDYGYTF. The chain employs TRBV19 and TRBJ1-2; D not certain. The germline gives CDR1 LNHDA, CDR2 SQIVND (reference sequence). Trimming cost V 6 bases and J 3 bases, with 11 bases left between them. The CDR3 totals 13 residues.

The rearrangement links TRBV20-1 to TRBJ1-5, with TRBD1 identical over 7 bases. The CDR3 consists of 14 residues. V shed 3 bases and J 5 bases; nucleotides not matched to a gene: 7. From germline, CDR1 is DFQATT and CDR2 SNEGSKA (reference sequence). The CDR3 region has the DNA TGCAGTGCTAGTGCCCCAGGGGGACATCAGCCCCAGCATTTT. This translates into CSASAPGGHQPQHF.

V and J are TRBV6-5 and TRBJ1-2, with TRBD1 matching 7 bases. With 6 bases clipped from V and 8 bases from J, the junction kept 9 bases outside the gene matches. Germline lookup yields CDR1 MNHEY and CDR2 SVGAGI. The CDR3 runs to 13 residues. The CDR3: CASRIDRDRGYTF. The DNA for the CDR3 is TGTGCCAGCAGGATAGACAGGGACCGAGGCTACACCTTC.

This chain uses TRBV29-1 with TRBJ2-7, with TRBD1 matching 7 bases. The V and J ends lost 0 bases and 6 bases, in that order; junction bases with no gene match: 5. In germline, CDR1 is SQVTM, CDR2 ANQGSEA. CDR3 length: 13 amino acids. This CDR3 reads CSVEEGDRAEQYF. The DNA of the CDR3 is TGCAGCGTTGAAGAGGGCGACAGGGCCGAGCAGTACTTC.